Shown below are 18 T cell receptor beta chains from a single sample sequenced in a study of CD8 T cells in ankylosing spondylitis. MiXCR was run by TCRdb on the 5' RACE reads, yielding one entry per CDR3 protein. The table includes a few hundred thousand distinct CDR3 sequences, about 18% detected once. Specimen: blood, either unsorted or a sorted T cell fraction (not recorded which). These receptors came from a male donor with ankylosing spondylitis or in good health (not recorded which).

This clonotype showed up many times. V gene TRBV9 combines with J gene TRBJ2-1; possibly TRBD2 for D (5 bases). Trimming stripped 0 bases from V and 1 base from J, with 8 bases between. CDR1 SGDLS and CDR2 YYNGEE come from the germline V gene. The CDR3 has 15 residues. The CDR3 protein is CASSVDGVSYNEQFF. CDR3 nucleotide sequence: TGTGCCAGCAGCGTAGACGGGGTTTCCTACAATGAGCAGTTCTTC.

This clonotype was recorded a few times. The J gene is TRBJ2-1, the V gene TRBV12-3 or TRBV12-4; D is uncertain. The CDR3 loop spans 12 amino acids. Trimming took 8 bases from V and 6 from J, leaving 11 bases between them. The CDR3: CASALVLNEQFF. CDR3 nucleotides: TGTGCCAGCGCCCTCGTCCTCAATGAGCAGTTCTTC.

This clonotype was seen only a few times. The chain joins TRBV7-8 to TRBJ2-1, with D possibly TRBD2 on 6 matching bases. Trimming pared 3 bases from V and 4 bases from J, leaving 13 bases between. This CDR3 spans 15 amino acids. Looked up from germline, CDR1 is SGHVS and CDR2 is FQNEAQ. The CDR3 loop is CASSFRAGGYNEQFF. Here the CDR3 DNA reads TGTGCCAGCAGCTTTCGAGCGGGTGGGTACAATGAGCAGTTCTTC.

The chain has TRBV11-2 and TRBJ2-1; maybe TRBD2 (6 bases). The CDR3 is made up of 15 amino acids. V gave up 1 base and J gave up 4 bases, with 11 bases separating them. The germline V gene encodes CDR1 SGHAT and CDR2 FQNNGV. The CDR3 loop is CASSLVRSGYNEQFF. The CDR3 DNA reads TGTGCCAGCAGCTTAGTCCGTAGCGGATACAATGAGCAGTTCTTC.

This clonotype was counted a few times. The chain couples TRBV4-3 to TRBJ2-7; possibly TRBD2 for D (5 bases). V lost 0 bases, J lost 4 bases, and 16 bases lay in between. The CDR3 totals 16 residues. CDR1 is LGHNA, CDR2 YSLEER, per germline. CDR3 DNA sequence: TGCGCCAGCAGCCAAGATTGGCGCGGGCAGACATACGAGCAGTACTTC. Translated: CASSQDWRGQTYEQYF.

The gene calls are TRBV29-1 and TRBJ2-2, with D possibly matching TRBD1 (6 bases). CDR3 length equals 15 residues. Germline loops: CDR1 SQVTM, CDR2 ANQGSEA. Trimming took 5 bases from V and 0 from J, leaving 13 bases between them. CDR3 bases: TGCAGCGTTCGCTGGGGGCCGACGAACACCGGGGAGCTGTTTTTT. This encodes CSVRWGPTNTGELFF.

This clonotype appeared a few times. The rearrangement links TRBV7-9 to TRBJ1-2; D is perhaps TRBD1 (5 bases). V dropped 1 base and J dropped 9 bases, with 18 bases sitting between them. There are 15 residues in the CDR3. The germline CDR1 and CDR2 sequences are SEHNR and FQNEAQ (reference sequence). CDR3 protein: CASSLGDSREKSYTF. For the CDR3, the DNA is TGTGCCAGCAGCTTAGGTGATTCCAGGGAGAAGAGCTACACCTTC.

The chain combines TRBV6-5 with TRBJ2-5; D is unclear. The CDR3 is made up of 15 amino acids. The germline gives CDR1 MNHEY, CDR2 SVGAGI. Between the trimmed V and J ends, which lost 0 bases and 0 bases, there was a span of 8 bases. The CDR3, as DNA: TGTGCCAGCAGTTACTCGGCACGATACCAAGAGACCCAGTACTTC. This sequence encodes CASSYSARYQETQYF.

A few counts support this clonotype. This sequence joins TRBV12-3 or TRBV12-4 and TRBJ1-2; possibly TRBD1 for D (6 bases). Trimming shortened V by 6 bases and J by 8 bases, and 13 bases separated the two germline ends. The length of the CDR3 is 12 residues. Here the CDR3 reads CASSSGQSGYTF. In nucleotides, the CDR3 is TGTGCCAGCAGCTCGGGACAATCGGGCTACACCTTC.

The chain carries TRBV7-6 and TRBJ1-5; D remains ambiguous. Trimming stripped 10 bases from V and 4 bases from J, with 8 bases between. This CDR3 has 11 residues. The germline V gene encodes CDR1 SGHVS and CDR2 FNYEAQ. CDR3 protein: CATGKNQPQHF. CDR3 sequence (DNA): TGTGCCACGGGGAAGAATCAGCCCCAGCATTTT.

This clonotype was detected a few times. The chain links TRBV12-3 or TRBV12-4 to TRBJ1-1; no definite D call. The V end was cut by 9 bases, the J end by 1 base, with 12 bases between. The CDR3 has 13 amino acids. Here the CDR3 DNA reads TGTGCCAGTTCGGGCTCCCCGAACACTGAAGCTTTCTTT. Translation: CASSGSPNTEAFF.

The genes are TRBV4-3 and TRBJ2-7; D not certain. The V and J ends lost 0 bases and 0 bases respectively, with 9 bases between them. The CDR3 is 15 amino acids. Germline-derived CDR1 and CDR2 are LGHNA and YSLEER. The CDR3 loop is CASSQDRAHSYEQYF. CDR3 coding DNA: TGCGCCAGCAGCCAAGATCGAGCTCACTCCTACGAGCAGTACTTC.

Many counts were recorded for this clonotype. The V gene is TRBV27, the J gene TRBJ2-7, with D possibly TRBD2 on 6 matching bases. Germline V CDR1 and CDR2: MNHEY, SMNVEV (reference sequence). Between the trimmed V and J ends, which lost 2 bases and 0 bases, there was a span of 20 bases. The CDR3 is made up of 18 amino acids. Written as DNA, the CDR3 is TGTGCCAGCAGTTTAGAAGCGCCTGCGGCTAGCGTCTCCTACGAGCAGTACTTC. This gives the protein CASSLEAPAASVSYEQYF.

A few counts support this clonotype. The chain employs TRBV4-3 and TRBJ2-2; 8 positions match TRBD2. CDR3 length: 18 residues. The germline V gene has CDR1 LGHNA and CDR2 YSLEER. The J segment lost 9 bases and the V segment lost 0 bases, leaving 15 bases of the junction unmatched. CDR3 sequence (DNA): TGCGCCAGCAGCCAAGACATCGCGGAGCGGGAGCTCGGGAGGGAGCTGTTTTTT. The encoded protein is CASSQDIAERELGRELFF.

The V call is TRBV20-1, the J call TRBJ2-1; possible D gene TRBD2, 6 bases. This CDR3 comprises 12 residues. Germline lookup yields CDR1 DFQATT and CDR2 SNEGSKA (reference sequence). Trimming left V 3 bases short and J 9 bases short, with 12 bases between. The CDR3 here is CSARRLVPEQFF. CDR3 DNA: TGCAGTGCTAGGAGACTAGTCCCTGAGCAGTTCTTC.

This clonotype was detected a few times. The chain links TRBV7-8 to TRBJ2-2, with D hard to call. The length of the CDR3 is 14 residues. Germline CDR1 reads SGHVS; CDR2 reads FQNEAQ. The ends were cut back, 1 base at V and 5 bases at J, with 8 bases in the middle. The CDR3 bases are TGTGCCAGCAGCTTAGGTCCGGAGACCGGGGAGCTGTTTTTT. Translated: CASSLGPETGELFF.

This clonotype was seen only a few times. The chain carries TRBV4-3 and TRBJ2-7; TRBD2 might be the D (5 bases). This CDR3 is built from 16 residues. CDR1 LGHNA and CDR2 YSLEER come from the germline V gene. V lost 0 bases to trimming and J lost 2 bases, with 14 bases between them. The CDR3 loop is CASSQDVLARPYEQYF. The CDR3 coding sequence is TGCGCCAGCAGCCAAGATGTCCTAGCAAGGCCCTACGAGCAGTACTTC.

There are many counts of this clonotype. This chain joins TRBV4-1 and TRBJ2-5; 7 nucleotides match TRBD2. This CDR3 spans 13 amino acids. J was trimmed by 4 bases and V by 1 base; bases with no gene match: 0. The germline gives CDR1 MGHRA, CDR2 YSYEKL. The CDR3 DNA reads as TGCGCCAGCAGCCAAGGCGGGGGAGAGACCCAGTACTTC. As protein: CASSQGGGETQYF.